The clone carrying this T cell receptor beta chain was observed many times. Its antigen is as yet unknown. Germline lookup yields CDR1 SEHNR and CDR2 FQNEAQ (reference sequence). The CDR3 spans 17 residues. Trimming took 4 bases from V and 1 from J; bases not matched to a gene: 5. The sample originates from a study of T cell repertoires in cytomegalovirus infection. The overall study: It was recently identified HLA-C-restricted and well-studied HLA-B-restricted CMV epitopes that the study used.

TCRdb reprocessed the reads via MiXCR and lists one record per CDR3 protein. In the table there are some 940,000 distinct CDR3 sequences, about a third of which are singletons. This TCR was recovered from a human donor in good health (CMV status not recorded). Some clones in this sample may be carry-over from other donors' samples. This chain links TRBV7-9 with TRBJ1-4, with 11 bases that match TRBD1. The specimen comprised cultured CD8+ T cells from PBMCs, sampled from culture after CMV antigen stimulation. CDR3: CASSWGTGGLTNEKLFF. CDR3 coding DNA: TGTGCCAGCAGCTGGGGGACAGGGGGTTTAACTAATGAAAAACTGTTTTTT.